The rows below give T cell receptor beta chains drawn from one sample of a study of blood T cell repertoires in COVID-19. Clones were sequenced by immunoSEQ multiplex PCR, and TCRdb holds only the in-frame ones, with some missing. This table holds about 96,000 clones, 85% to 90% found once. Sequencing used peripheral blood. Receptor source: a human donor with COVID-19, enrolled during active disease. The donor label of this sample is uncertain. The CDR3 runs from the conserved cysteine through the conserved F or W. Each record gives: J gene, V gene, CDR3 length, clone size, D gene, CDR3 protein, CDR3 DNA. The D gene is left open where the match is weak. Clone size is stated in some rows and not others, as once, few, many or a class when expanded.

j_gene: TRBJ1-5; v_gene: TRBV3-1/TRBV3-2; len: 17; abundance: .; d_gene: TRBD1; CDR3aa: CASSQDKLDRANQPQHF; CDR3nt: TGTGCCAGCAGCCAAGATAAGTTGGACAGGGCCAATCAGCCCCAGCATTTT
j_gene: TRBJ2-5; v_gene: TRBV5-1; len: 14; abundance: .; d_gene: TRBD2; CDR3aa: CASSRTSGQETQYF; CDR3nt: TGCGCCAGCAGCCGTACTAGCGGGCAAGAGACCCAGTACTTC
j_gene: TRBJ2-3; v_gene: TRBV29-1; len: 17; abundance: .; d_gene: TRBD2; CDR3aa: CSVEDPAGESPTDTQYF; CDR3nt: TGCAGCGTTGAAGATCCAGCGGGAGAGAGCCCGACAGATACGCAGTATTTT
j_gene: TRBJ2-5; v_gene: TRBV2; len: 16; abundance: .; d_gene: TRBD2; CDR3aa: CASSGGLAGVQETQYF; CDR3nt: TGTGCCAGCAGTGGAGGACTAGCGGGGGTCCAAGAGACCCAGTACTTC
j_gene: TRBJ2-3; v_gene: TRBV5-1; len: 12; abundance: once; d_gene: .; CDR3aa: CASSLERDTQYF; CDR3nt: TGCGCCAGCAGCTTGGAGCGAGATACGCAGTATTTT
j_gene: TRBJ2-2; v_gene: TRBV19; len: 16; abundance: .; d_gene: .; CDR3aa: CASSIGHRVGTGELFF; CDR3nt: TGTGCCAGTAGTATAGGTCACAGGGTAGGCACCGGGGAGCTGTTTTTT
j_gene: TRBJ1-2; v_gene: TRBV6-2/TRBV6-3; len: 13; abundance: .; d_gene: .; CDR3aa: CASSYGRGYGYTF; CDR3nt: TGTGCCAGCAGTTATGGCAGAGGGTATGGCTACACCTTC
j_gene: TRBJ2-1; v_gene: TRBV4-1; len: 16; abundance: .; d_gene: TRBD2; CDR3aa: CASSQTGLAAYNEQFF; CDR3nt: TGCGCCAGCAGCCAGACGGGACTAGCGGCATACAATGAGCAGTTCTTC
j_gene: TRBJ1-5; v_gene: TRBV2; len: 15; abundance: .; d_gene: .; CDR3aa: CASRLSTYSNQPQHF; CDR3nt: TGTGCCAGCAGGCTCTCAACCTATAGCAATCAGCCCCAGCATTTT
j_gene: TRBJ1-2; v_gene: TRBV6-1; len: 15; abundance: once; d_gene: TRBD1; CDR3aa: CASSEADRVWYGYTF; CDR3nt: TGTGCCAGCAGTGAAGCGGACAGGGTTTGGTATGGCTACACCTTC
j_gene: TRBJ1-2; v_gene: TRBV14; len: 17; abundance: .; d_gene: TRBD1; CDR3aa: CASSQGVRGEHNYGYTF; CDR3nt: TGTGCCAGCAGCCAAGGGGTCAGGGGGGAACACAACTATGGCTACACCTTC
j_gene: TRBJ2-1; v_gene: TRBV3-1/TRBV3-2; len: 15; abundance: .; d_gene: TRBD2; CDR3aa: CASSQDASGYNEQFF; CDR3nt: TGTGCCAGCAGCCAAGACGCTAGCGGTTACAATGAGCAGTTCTTC
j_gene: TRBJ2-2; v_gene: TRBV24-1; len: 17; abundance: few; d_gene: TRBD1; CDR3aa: CATSPAGGPLNTGELFF; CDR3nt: TGTGCCACCAGTCCCGCAGGGGGTCCCCTTAACACCGGGGAGCTGTTTTTT
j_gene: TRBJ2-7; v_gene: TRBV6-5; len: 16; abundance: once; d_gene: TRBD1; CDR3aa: CASSYSRGQGAYEQYF; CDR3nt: TGTGCCAGCAGTTACTCCAGGGGACAGGGAGCCTACGAGCAGTACTTC
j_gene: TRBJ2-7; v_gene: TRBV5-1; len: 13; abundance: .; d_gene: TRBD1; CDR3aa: CASSLDRGHEQYF; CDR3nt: TGCGCCAGCAGCTTGGACAGGGGCCACGAGCAGTACTTC
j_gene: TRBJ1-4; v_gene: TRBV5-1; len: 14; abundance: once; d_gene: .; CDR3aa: CASSLGVEREKLFF; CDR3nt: TGCGCCAGCAGCTTGGGCGTCGAGCGGGAAAAACTGTTTTTT
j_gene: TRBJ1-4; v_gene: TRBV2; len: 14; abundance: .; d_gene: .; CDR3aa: CASSEPGYSEKLFF; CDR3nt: TGTGCCAGCAGTGAGCCAGGTTATTCTGAAAAACTGTTTTTT
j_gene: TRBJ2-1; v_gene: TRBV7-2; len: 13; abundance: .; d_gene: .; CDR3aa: CASSPRVVHEQFF; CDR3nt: TGTGCCAGCAGCCCTAGAGTTGTCCATGAGCAGTTCTTC
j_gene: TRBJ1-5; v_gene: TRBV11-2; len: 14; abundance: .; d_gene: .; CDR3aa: CASSLAGNNQPQHF; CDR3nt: TGTGCCAGCAGCTTAGCAGGAAACAATCAGCCCCAGCATTTT
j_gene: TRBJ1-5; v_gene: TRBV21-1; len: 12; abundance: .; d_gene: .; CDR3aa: CATTKLHQPQHF; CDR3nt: TGTGCCACCACAAAACTACACCAGCCCCAGCATTTT
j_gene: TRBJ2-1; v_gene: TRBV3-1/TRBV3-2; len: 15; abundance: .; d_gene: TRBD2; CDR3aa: CASRAGRRSYNEQFF; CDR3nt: TGTGCCAGCAGAGCGGGACGGCGCTCCTACAATGAGCAGTTCTTC
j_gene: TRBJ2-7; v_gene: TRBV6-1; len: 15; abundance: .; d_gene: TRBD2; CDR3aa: CASSELSGRPEEQYF; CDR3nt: TGTGCCAGCAGTGAACTTAGCGGGAGGCCCGAAGAGCAGTACTTC
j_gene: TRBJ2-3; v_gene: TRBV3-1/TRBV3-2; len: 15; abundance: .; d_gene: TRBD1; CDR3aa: CASSHWTGPGDTQYF; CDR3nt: TGTGCCAGCAGCCATTGGACAGGGCCCGGGGATACGCAGTATTTT
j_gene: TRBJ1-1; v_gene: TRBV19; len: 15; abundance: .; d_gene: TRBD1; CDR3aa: CASSIADRENTEAFF; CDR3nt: TGTGCCAGTAGTATAGCTGACAGGGAAAACACTGAAGCTTTCTTT
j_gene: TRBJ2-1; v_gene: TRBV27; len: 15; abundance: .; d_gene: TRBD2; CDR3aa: CASSSPAGGTNEQFF; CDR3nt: TGTGCCAGCAGTTCCCCAGCGGGAGGTACAAATGAGCAGTTCTTC
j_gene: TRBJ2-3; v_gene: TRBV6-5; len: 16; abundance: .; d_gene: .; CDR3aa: CASSYGAGASTDTQYF; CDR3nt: TGTGCCAGCAGTTACGGGGCGGGGGCTAGCACAGATACGCAGTATTTT
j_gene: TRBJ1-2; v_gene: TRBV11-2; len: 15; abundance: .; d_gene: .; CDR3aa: CASSFRSSAIYGYTF; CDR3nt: TGTGCCAGCAGCTTTCGAAGTAGCGCGATCTATGGCTACACCTTC
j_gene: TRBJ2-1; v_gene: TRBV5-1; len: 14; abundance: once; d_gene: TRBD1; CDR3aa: CASSWGQRSGEQFF; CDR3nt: TGCGCCAGCAGCTGGGGACAGAGGTCTGGTGAGCAGTTCTTC
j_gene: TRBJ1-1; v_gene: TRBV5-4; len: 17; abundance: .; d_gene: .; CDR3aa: CASSLGRLFSPNTEAFF; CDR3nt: TGTGCCAGCAGCTTGGGGAGGCTATTCTCCCCGAACACTGAAGCTTTCTTT
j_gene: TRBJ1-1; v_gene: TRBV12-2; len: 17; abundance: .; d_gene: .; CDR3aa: CASRLAYGTGGHTEAFF; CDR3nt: TGTGCAAGTCGCTTAGCGTATGGGACAGGGGGTCACACTGAAGCTTTCTTT
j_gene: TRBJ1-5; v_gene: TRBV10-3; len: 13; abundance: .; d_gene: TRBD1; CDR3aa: CATAGQGDQPQHF; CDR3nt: TGTGCCACCGCTGGACAGGGGGATCAGCCCCAGCATTTT
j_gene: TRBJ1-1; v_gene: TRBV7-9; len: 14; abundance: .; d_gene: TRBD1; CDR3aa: CASSFVDRATEAFF; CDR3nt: TGTGCCAGCAGCTTCGTGGACAGGGCCACTGAAGCTTTCTTT
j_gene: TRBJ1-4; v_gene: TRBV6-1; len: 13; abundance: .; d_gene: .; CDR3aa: CASSEQGIGKLFF; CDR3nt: TGTGCCAGCAGTGAACAGGGAATCGGAAAACTGTTTTTT
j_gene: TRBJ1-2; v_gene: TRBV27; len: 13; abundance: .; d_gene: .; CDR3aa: CASSFQDSYGYTF; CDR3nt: TGTGCCAGCAGTTTCCAAGACAGCTATGGCTACACCTTC
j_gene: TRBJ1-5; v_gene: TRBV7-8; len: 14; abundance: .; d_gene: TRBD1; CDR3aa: CASSRDRDNQPQHF; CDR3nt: TGTGCCAGCAGCCGGGACAGGGACAATCAGCCCCAGCATTTT
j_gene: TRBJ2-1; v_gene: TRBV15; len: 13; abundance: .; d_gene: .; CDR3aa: CATSPGSYNEQFF; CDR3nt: TGTGCCACCAGCCCGGGGTCCTACAATGAGCAGTTCTTC
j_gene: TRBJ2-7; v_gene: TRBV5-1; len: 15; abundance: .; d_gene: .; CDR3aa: CASSLDGRGSYEQYF; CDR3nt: TGCGCCAGCAGCTTGGATGGGCGGGGATCCTACGAGCAGTACTTC
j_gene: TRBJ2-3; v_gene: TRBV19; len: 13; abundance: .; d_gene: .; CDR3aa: CASSQGSTDTQYF; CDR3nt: TGTGCCAGTAGTCAGGGGTCCACAGATACGCAGTATTTT
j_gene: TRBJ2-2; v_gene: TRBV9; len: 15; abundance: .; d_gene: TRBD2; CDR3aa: CASSVSGGITGELFF; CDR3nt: TGTGCCAGCAGCGTTAGCGGGGGAATCACCGGGGAGCTGTTTTTT
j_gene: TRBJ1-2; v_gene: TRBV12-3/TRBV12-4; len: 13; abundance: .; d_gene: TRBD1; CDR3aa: CASSRDRSYGYTF; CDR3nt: TGTGCCAGCAGCCGGGACAGGAGCTATGGCTACACCTTC
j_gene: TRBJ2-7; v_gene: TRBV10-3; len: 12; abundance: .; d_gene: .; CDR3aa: CAISEDITEQYF; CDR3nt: TGTGCCATCAGTGAAGACATCACCGAGCAGTACTTC
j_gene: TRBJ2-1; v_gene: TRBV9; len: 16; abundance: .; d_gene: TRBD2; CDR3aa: CASSVEAGPIYNEQFF; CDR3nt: TGTGCCAGCAGCGTGGAAGCGGGACCCATCTACAATGAGCAGTTCTTC
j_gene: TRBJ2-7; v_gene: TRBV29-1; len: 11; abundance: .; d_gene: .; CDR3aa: CSVLQSYEQYF; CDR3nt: TGCAGCGTCCTACAGAGCTACGAGCAGTACTTC
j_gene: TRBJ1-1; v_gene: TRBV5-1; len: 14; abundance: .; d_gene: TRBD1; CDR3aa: CASSLDRGNTEAFF; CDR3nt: TGCGCCAGCAGCTTGGACAGGGGGAACACTGAAGCTTTCTTT
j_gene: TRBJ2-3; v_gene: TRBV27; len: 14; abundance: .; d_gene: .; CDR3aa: CAIASLRNTDTQYF; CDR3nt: TGTGCCATCGCTTCTTTGCGGAACACAGATACGCAGTATTTT
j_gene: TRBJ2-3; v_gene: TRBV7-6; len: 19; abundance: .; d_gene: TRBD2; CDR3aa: CASSLVSMGGLLSTDTQYF; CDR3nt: TGTGCCAGCAGCTTAGTTAGTATGGGGGGACTACTCAGCACAGATACGCAGTATTTT
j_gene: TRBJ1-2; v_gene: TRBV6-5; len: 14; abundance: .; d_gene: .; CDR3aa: CASKVAAPPYGYTF; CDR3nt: TGTGCCAGTAAAGTGGCGGCCCCCCCCTATGGCTACACCTTC
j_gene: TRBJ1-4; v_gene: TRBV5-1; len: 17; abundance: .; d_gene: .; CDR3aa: CASSLSGTPDWSEKLFF; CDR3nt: TGCGCCAGCAGCTTGTCCGGGACACCAGATTGGAGTGAAAAACTGTTTTTT
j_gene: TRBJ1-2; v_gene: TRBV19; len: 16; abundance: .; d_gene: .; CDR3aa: CASSMAGAERSFGYTF; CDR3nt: TGTGCCAGTAGTATGGCGGGGGCGGAGAGGAGTTTTGGCTACACCTTC
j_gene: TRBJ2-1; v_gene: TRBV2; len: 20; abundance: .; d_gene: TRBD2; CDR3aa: CASSVRGLAGGSSSYNEQFF; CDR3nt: TGTGCCAGCAGTGTAAGGGGACTAGCGGGGGGTTCCAGCTCCTACAATGAGCAGTTCTTC
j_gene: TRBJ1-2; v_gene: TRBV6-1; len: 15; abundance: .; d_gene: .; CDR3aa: CASSEAMTVGYGYTF; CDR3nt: TGTGCCAGCAGTGAAGCAATGACAGTGGGCTATGGCTACACCTTC